The present entry profiles one TCR beta chain with its context. This specimen comes from a study of blood T cell repertoires in COVID-19. About the research overall: COVID-19 samples collected from the United States, Italy and Spain covered acute and convalescent phases. T cells, B-cell-depleted T cells, or PBMCs supplied cDNA or gDNA.

V shed 8 bases and J shed 2 bases, with 13 bases lying between them. The germline V gene encodes CDR1 SNHLY and CDR2 FYNNEI. The CDR3 has 14 amino acids. As originally analysed: From reference gene primer amplification, estimates of nucleated cell counts were derived. Sequencing was performed with immunoSEQ multiplex PCR; in TCRdb, only in-frame clones are kept and a portion is missing. The DNA gave D and trimming, while V, J and clone size come from that table. The sample has around 200,000 clones, 80% to 90% seen once. Material: peripheral blood. The receptor comes from a man aged 55 to 70 with acute or convalescent COVID-19. The J gene is TRBJ1-5, the V gene TRBV2; TRBD1 is a possible D gene (6 bases). The CDR3 loop reads CASGRDTGNQPQHF. Here the CDR3 DNA reads TGTGCCAGCGGCCGGGACACTGGCAATCAGCCCCAGCATTTT.